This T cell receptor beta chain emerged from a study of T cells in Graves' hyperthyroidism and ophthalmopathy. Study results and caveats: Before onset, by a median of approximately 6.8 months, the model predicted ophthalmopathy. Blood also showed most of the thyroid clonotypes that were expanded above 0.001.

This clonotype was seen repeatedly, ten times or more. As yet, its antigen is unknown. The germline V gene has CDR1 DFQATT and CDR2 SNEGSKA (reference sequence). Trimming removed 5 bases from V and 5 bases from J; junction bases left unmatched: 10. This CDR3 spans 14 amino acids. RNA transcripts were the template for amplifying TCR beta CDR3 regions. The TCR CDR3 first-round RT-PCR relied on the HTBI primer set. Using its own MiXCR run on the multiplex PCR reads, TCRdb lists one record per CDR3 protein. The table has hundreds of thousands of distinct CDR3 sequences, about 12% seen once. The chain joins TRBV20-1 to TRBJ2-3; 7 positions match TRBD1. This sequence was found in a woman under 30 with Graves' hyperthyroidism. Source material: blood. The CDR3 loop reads CSAAPDRVQDTQYF. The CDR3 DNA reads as TGCAGTGCTGCCCCAGACAGGGTTCAAGATACGCAGTATTTT.